In its sample, the clone carrying this T cell receptor (beta chain) is medium-sized. Its cognate antigen is unknown. Generated by immunoSEQ multiplex PCR, the TCRdb table keeps only in-frame clones and is missing some. The sample contains some 84,000 clones, approximately 83% of which appear only once. Trimming stripped 0 bases from V and 0 bases from J, with 9 bases between. CDR3 size: 17 residues. Germline loops: CDR1 LNHNV, CDR2 YYDKDF (reference sequence). This specimen comes from a study of T cell responses to AZD1222 COVID-19 vaccine. Study observations and caveats: Vaccine-related CD4 TCRs covered spike, predominating at 160-218 and 743-854. Once two AZD1222 doses were given, Spike-specific TCR breadth and depth went up.

The source was peripheral blood, collected 28 days after the second AZD1222 dose. V gene TRBV15 combines with J gene TRBJ2-6; no clear D gene. This clonotype originated in an adult who received the AZD1222 COVID-19 vaccine. CDR3 coding DNA: TGTGCCACCAGCAGAGATGGTCGCCTCTCTGGGGCCAACGTCCTGACTTTC. It codes for CATSRDGRLSGANVLTF. The full variable domain, with the rest looked up from reference TRBV15 and TRBJ2-6, is DAMVIQNPRYQVTQFGKPVTLSCSQTLNHNVMYWYQQKSSQAPKLLFHYYDKDFNNEADTPDNFQSRRPNTSFCFLDIRSPGLGDTAMYLCATSRDGRLSGANVLTFGAGSRLTVL.